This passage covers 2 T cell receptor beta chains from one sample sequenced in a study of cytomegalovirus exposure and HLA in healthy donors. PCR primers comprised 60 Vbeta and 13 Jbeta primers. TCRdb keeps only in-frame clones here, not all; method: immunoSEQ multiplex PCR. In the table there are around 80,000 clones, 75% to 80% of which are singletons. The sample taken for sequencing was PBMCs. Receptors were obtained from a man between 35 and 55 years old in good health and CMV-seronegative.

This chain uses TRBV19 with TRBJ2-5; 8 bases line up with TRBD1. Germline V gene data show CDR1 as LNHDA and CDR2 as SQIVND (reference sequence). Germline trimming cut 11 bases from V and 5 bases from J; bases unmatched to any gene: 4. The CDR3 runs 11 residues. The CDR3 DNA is TGTGCCCTTTACAGGGGGGAGACCCAGTACTTC. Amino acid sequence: CALYRGETQYF.

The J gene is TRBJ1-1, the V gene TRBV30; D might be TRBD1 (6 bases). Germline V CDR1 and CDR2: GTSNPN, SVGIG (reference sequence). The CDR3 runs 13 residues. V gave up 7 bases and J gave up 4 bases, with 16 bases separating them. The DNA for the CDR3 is TGTGCCTCCAAAAGGCAGGGGAGCACTGAAGCTTTCTTT. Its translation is CASKRQGSTEAFF.